The entry below describes one T cell receptor beta chain. The antigen remains unidentified. Trimming removed 5 bases at V and 0 bases at J, with 13 bases between. CDR1 SGHAT and CDR2 FQNNGV come from the germline V gene. This CDR3 has 15 residues. The source of the sample is a study of OX40 agonist ivuxolimab in advanced cancers. Study details: Hepatocellular carcinoma, melanoma, renal cell or head and neck cancer affected the dose-escalation patients. Prior anti-PD-1, anti-PD-L1 or anti-CTLA-4 therapy was allowed; roughly 40% had some.

Study-wide points: Partial responders at 0.1-3.0 mg/kg showed near-lowest clonal expansion.

Blood got drawn at baseline, again on cycle 4 day 1, and then on cycle 7 day 1. The protocol was immunoSEQ multiplex PCR, while the TCRdb copy is restricted to in-frame clones and leaves out a portion. In the table there are 84,000 or so clones, approximately 88% of which are singletons. The clonotype originates from an adult with an advanced solid tumor such as melanoma, head and neck, liver or kidney cancer. The chain joins TRBV11-2 to TRBJ1-1; tentatively, D is TRBD1 (6 bases). The sample here was CD4+ or CD8+ T cells sorted from blood, taken in a trial of the OX40 agonist ivuxolimab. Here the CDR3 reads CASSKNRDMNTEAFF. CDR3 coding DNA: TGTGCCAGCAGCAAAAACCGGGACATGAACACTGAAGCTTTCTTT. The full variable domain, its missing parts supplied by reference TRBV11-2 and TRBJ1-1, is EAGVAQSPRYKIIEKRQSVAFWCNPISGHATLYWYQQILGQGPKLLIQFQNNGVVDDSQLPKDRFSAERLKGVDSTLKIQPAKLEDSAVYLCASSKNRDMNTEAFFGQGTRLTVV.